Given below is one T cell receptor (beta chain) in context. The antigen is not known. This record comes from a study of T cells after yellow fever vaccination. Study-wide results and limits: Among all clonotypes, a small share was observed in both CD4 and CD8 compartments. Post-booster repertoires again held most primary-vaccination clones (roughly 95% CD4, just under 90% CD8).

5'RACE template switching added a universal primer site and UMIs to TCR cDNA. TCRdb re-analysed the 5' RACE reads in MiXCR, keeping a single row per CDR3 protein. The sample holds around 530,000 distinct CDR3 sequences, about 15% seen once. The CDR3 contains 15 residues. Trimming removed 1 base at V and 0 bases at J, with 6 bases between. Germline assignment: CDR1 MGHDK and CDR2 SYGVNS. The rearrangement links TRBV25-1 to TRBJ1-4; D is ambiguous. This TCR derives from a man aged 18 to 30 who received the YFV17D yellow fever vaccine. The sample here was PBMCs, taken more than 4 days after the first yellow fever vaccination. The CDR3 nucleotides are TGTGCCAGCAGTGAATCCATTGCAACTAATGAAAAACTGTTTTTT. It specifies CASSESIATNEKLFF.